The entry below describes one T cell receptor beta chain. This sample is part of a study of cytotoxic CD8 clonotypes in ibrutinib-treated CLL. Profiled with immunoSEQ multiplex PCR; TCRdb holds only in-frame clones, not every one. The table has roughly 56,000 clones, about 65% seen once. The V gene end was trimmed by 6 bases and the J gene end by 4 bases; junction bases not matched to a gene: 16. The CDR3 sequence is 17 residues long. CDR1 is MNHEY, CDR2 SMNVEV, per germline (reference sequence). This sequence originates from a human donor with chronic lymphocytic leukemia. The sample was PBMCs, taken after 12 months of ibrutinib treatment. This chain connects TRBV27 to TRBJ2-7; TRBD2 matches at 9 bases. CDR3 nucleotide sequence: TGTGCCAGCAGCCTAATAGACACTAGCGGGCTTAAGTACGAGCAGTACTTC. Its protein product is CASSLIDTSGLKYEQYF.